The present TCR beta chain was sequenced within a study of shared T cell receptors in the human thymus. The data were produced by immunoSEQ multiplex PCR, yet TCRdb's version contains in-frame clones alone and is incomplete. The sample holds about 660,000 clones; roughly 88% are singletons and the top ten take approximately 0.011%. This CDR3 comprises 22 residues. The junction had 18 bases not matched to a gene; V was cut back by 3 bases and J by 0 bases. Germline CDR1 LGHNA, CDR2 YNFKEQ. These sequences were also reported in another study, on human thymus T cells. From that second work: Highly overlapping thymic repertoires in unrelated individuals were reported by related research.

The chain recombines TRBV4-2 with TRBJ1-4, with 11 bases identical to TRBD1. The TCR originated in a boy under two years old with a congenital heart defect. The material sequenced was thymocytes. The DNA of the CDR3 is TGTGCCAGCAGCCATCCTGGACAGGGGGCTAAAGGGTATACTTCAACTAATGAAAAACTGTTTTTT. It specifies CASSHPGQGAKGYTSTNEKLFF.